The 11 T cell receptor beta chains reported below all come from one sample, sequenced in a study of T cell repertoires in cytomegalovirus infection. One entry per CDR3 protein, called by TCRdb with MiXCR from the reads. Of some 180,000 distinct CDR3 sequences in the sample, about 18% were seen once. Sequenced input: CD8+ T cells from PBMCs. The receptors stem from a human donor in good health (CMV status not recorded). Some clones in this sample may be carry-over from other donors' samples.

The rearrangement links TRBV25-1 to TRBJ1-1; D is unresolved. V was clipped by 6 bases and J by 5 bases, with 19 bases between them. The germline gives CDR1 MGHDK, CDR2 SYGVNS. The CDR3 is 15 residues long. The CDR3, as DNA: TGTGCCAGCAGCGAAGGCGCAGGTGAACGGACTGAAGCTTTCTTT. Amino acid sequence: CASSEGAGERTEAFF.

A few counts support this clonotype. The V and J genes are TRBV6-1 and TRBJ2-6; unclear D gene. V lost 2 bases to trimming and J lost 4 bases, with 6 bases between them. Looked up from germline, CDR1 is MNHNS and CDR2 is SASEGT. The length of the CDR3 is 14 residues. CDR3 in DNA: TGTGCCAGCAGTGAATTGTCCGGGGCCAACGTCCTGACTTTC. As protein: CASSELSGANVLTF.

The V call is TRBV28, the J call TRBJ1-2; TRBD1 matches 7 bases. CDR3 length: 13 amino acids. The J segment lost 5 bases and the V segment lost 10 bases, leaving 10 bases of the junction unmatched. Per the germline V gene, CDR1 is MDHEN and CDR2 is SYDVKM. CDR3 nucleotide sequence: TGTGCCACCGCAGGGACAGTAGCTTATGGCTACACCTTC. Protein product: CATAGTVAYGYTF.

This clonotype was picked up a small number of times. V gene TRBV7-9 combines with J gene TRBJ2-7, with 9 bases lining up with TRBD1. The CDR3 has 15 residues. Per germline, CDR1 SEHNR and CDR2 FQNEAQ (reference sequence). The trim removed 5 bases at V and 6 bases at J, leaving 11 bases unmatched. CDR3: CASSPPGQGYSEQYF. For the CDR3, the DNA is TGTGCCAGCAGCCCCCCGGGACAGGGCTACTCCGAGCAGTACTTC.

This clonotype was counted only a few times. V gene TRBV13 combines with J gene TRBJ1-3, with D uncertain. V gave up 0 bases and J gave up 0 bases, with 9 bases separating them. CDR1 is PRHDT, CDR2 FYEKMQ, per germline (reference sequence). The CDR3 is 16 amino acids. CDR3 residues: CASSLGAANSGNTIYF. The CDR3, as DNA: TGTGCCAGCAGCTTAGGGGCCGCGAACTCTGGAAACACCATATATTTT.

The sample holds a few counts of this clonotype. This chain uses TRBV20-1 with TRBJ1-1; no definite D call. Trimming stripped 1 base from V and 0 bases from J, with 6 bases between. The CDR3 sequence is 13 residues long. Germline CDR1 is DFQATT and CDR2 is SNEGSKA (reference sequence). This CDR3 reads CSARGGMNTEAFF. DNA for the CDR3: TGCAGTGCTAGAGGAGGTATGAACACTGAAGCTTTCTTT.

This clonotype was recorded many times. V and J are TRBV2 and TRBJ2-3; TRBD1 aligns across 8 bases. CDR1 and CDR2 (germline): SNHLY, FYNNEI. V trimming: 6 bases; J trimming: 0 bases; junction bases outside the gene matches: 5. CDR3 size: 15 residues. CDR3 in amino acids: CASRQGADSTDTQYF. CDR3 nucleotide sequence: TGTGCCAGCAGGCAGGGGGCAGATAGCACAGATACGCAGTATTTT.

The chain recombines TRBV7-6 with TRBJ2-3; maybe TRBD1 (5 bases). Trimming removed 4 bases at V and 0 bases at J, with 8 bases between. The length of the CDR3 is 14 residues. CDR1 and CDR2 (germline): SGHVS, FNYEAQ. The CDR3, as DNA: TGTGCCAGCAGCTCCAGGGTCAGCACAGATACGCAGTATTTT. Residues: CASSSRVSTDTQYF.

This clonotype has only one observation. V gene TRBV9 combines with J gene TRBJ2-7; D is possibly TRBD2 (7 bases). In germline, CDR1 is SGDLS, CDR2 YYNGEE. There are 15 residues in the CDR3. Trimming pared 2 bases from V and 6 bases from J, leaving 18 bases between. The CDR3: CASSVGGAPGSEQYF. The CDR3 coding sequence is TGTGCCAGCAGCGTGGGGGGGGCTCCAGGGTCCGAGCAGTACTTC.

The J gene is TRBJ2-1, the V gene TRBV28; D perhaps matches TRBD1 (6 bases). V was shortened by 4 bases and J by 9 bases, with 19 bases between the two germline ends. Looked up from germline, CDR1 is MDHEN and CDR2 is SYDVKM. This CDR3 is built from 15 residues. Here the CDR3 reads CASSSRVYREFEQFF. The CDR3 DNA is TGTGCCAGCAGTTCCCGTGTGTACAGGGAGTTTGAGCAGTTCTTC.

A few counts support this clonotype. The chain links TRBV7-8 to TRBJ1-2; perhaps TRBD1 as D (5 bases). The CDR3 has 13 amino acids. Germline CDR1 reads SGHVS; CDR2 reads FQNEAQ. Trimming removed 0 bases from V and 8 bases from J, with 10 bases in between. CDR3 residues: CASSLAPGDGYTF. Written as DNA, the CDR3 is TGTGCCAGCAGCTTAGCGCCCGGGGACGGCTACACCTTC.